This T cell receptor beta chain was captured in a study of blood T cells in healthy people across ages (dated by TCRdb to 2015 to 2017). In terms of the full investigation: In model experiments, template switching captured roughly one uniquely barcoded TCR beta cDNA molecule for every two T cells. Age-related changes in TCR beta repertoire diversity were measured in the study by deep sequencing normalized with unique cDNA molecular identifiers. The donors were split into four age groups: young (average roughly 15 years), middle-aged (roughly 42), aged (more than 55) and long-lived (roughly 88). Two additional independent replicas of 1 million unique cDNA reads from the same blood draw were analyzed for two donors (one aged 18 to 30 and one aged 80 or older).

Worth noting for this clonotype: Which antigen it targets is not known. No quality values exist for individual bases; no much larger clone is one base distant.

Donors were approximately 42 systemically healthy Caucasian individuals from Russia aged about 6 to 100 years. Approximately 9 milliliters of peripheral blood were collected from each donor into EDTA-treated Vacutainer tubes. Ficoll-Paque density-gradient centrifugation was used to isolate PBMCs, with at least 7 million obtained per sample. Total RNA was extracted from PBMCs with Trizol reagent, with at least 6 micrograms obtained per sample. Naive CD45RAhigh/CD27high T cell percentages were measured by flow cytometry on a PBMC aliquot from every donor. The CDR3 spans 14 residues, from the cysteine through the phenylalanine. Only the CDR3 portion is preserved as DNA: 42 bases, with reading frame beginning at the first base. Sequences MGHDK (CDR1) and SYGVNS (CDR2) are obtained from the germline V gene. Library preparation was by 5' RACE. Data came from an Illumina HiSeq 2500. A second PCR of roughly 6 to 12 cycles was run with a J-beta primer mix and a sample-barcoded 5' primer. A unique molecular identifier was introduced onto each TCR beta cDNA molecule by a template-switch 5' adaptor carrying 12 random nucleotides. At least 2.5 million CDR3-containing paired-end reads were obtained from each sample. The Mint cDNA synthesis kit, primed by a TRBC-specific oligonucleotide, was used to synthesize first-strand cDNA from all RNA. After uracil-DNA glycosylase treatment, a first 18-cycle PCR used universal primers M1SS and BC2_uni_R on all cDNA. In the authors' own workflow: For normalization, 1 million high-quality reads, each with a distinct molecular identifier, were randomly selected from each sample. Reads with shared molecular identifiers were discarded instead of being binned into consensus sequences. MiTCR, run with a Q25 quality threshold and the strictest error-elimination algorithm, handled CDR3 identification, clonotype clustering and error correction. Lower-bound total TCR beta diversity was estimated with a nonparametric unseen species model using Euler transformation. The raw public data were reprocessed by TCRdb itself: fastp quality trimming at Q25, MiXCR clonotype calling, in-frame beta chains only. One record per CDR3 amino acid sequence lists the most common genes and DNA. TCRdb, rather than the study authors, made the V and J calls. For this sample there are around 1,000,000 distinct CDR3 sequences; 25% appear just once. Together, the top ten hold less than 0.75% of the sample.

Overall results and qualifications from the work: Because donor CMV infection status was unknown, age-related changes in expanded clonotypes were potentially confounded. Total diversity estimates from one million sequenced T cells were considered lower bounds and underestimates. Observed TCR beta diversity per million T cells fell roughly linearly with age, and a significant reduction was already apparent by age about 43. A strong correlation was found between observed TCR beta diversity and the percentage of naive T cells measured by flow cytometry. Conclusive comparison of naive and antigen-experienced compartments was prevented by the profiling of bulk unsorted PBMCs. Compared with the aged group, the long-lived group had more naive CD4+ T cells, fewer expanded clones and increased TCR diversity, a pattern suggesting age selection.

These same records also appear under a second study, on T cells of mothers and their children. The second source states: Nine systemically healthy Caucasian individuals, comprising three mothers and their six children, were included as donors. cDNA synthesis used all of the extracted RNA, with around 1.5 ug of RNA in each 15 ul reaction. In the second PCR, sample barcodes and 2-4 random nucleotides were introduced via the M1S primer. Over 8 million TCR beta CDR3 reads came from each mother, compared with millions of reads from each child. TCR recombination output is similarly shaped by thymic selection in related and unrelated pairs, with a minor effect exerted by inherited differences. Normalized repertoire overlap in related mother-child pairs was always slightly higher than in unrelated mother-child pairs, but the difference was never significant. With a sensitivity of about 100 clones per million clonotypes, no persistent microchimeric T cell clones were detected. To look for features that set related mother-child pairs apart from unrelated individuals, the researchers ran deep NGS to compare the TCR beta repertoires of mothers and children. Mothers averaged roughly 36 +/- 4 years of age and children averaged about 10 +/- 4 years. After adapter ligation was performed with NEBNext reagents, the libraries were sequenced on an Illumina HiSeq 2000 with 100+100 nt paired-end reads. To prevent cross-contamination, the mother and child libraries were prepared a month apart and were sequenced in separate runs. Each donor had between about 450,000 and 2,200,000 distinct TCR beta clonotypes identified. Naive TCR beta clonotypes were estimated from low-frequency clonotypes matched to each donor's FACS-determined naive share, without sorting.

The rearranged segments are TRBV25-1 and TRBJ2-5; TRBD2 aligns with 13 central bases. The J call could be wrong; TRBJ2-1 is a better fit for the DNA end. This receptor was identified in a girl aged 2 to 10 in good health. The sequenced sample was blood. DNA sequence: TGTGCCAGCACTCCGGGACTAGCGGGGTGTGAGCAGTTCTTC. It translates as CASTPGLAGCEQFF.